This T cell receptor beta chain derives from a study of cytomegalovirus exposure and HLA in healthy donors. Use of 60 Vbeta and 13 Jbeta primers characterized the PCR. Profiled with immunoSEQ multiplex PCR; TCRdb holds only in-frame clones, not every one. The table includes 90,000 or so clones, 80% detected once. Broader study findings: In vitro work confirmed that three CMV-associated chains recognize CMV antigens.

The CDR3 covers 15 residues. Germline loops: CDR1 MNHNS, CDR2 SASEGT. With 3 bases removed from V and 7 bases from J, the gap between germline ends came to 15 bases. With respect to this clone: The target antigen is unknown.

This sequence joins TRBV6-1 and TRBJ1-4; TRBD1 is a possible D gene (5 bases). Material for sequencing was PBMCs. This receptor was identified in a woman aged 45-60 years in good health and CMV-seropositive. CDR3 nucleotide sequence: TGTGCCAGCAGTGACGAAGGGGACTTCTTTGAAAAACTGTTTTTT. Its protein is CASSDEGDFFEKLFF.